This TCR beta chain is drawn from a study of PD-1 blockade in classical Hodgkin lymphoma. Study-wide findings and caveats: Significant TCR diversity gains by C4D1 occurred in CD4+ but not CD8+ cells.

This clone has only one observation. Its antigen remains unknown. Time point noted: cycle 4 day 1 (C4D1), after five to seven weeks of nivolumab. The patients all showed relapse after autologous stem cell transplantation, while their brentuximab vedotin exposure varied. V was clipped by 2 bases and J by 4 bases, with 9 bases between them. The germline V gene encodes CDR1 SGHRS and CDR2 YFSETQ. CDR3 length equals 13 residues. Profiled with immunoSEQ multiplex PCR; TCRdb holds only in-frame clones, not every one. The profile shows tens of thousands of clones, about 80% of them singletons. This chain joins TRBV5-1 and TRBJ2-5; D could derive from TRBD1 or TRBD2 (5 bases each). This clonotype originated in a human donor with classical Hodgkin lymphoma. Sequenced here: peripheral blood mononuclear cells (PBMCs), sampled before the fourth cycle of nivolumab. CDR3 coding DNA: TGCGCCAGCAGCTTAGAGGGACGAGAGACCCAGTACTTC. Translation: CASSLEGRETQYF.